The rows below give T cell receptor beta chains drawn from one sample of a study of somatic mutations in cytotoxic T cells in rheumatoid arthritis. Sequencing used immunoSEQ multiplex PCR; TCRdb keeps in-frame clones, though not all of them. Of over 3,500 clones detected, 80% to 90% appear once; the ten largest clones hold 25% to 30%. The specimen sequenced was CD8+ T cells sorted from blood. The receptors shown here come from a woman aged 70-85 years with rheumatoid arthritis. The CDR3 runs from the conserved cysteine through the conserved F or W. Fields, in order: J gene, V gene, CDR3 protein.

j_call: TRBJ2-7; v_call: TRBV4-1; cdr3_aa: CASRPEDTYEQYF
j_call: TRBJ2-4; v_call: TRBV5-6; cdr3_aa: CASSSTGQLAKNIQYF
j_call: TRBJ1-2; v_call: TRBV5-1; cdr3_aa: CASSTEQGARGYTF
j_call: TRBJ2-3; v_call: TRBV29-1; cdr3_aa: CSVEGGTGSTDTQYF
j_call: TRBJ2-3; v_call: TRBV12-5; cdr3_aa: CASGLVLASRADTQYF
j_call: TRBJ1-2; v_call: TRBV9; cdr3_aa: CASSVATNRDYGYTF
j_call: TRBJ1-1; v_call: TRBV6-5; cdr3_aa: CASSSGGVATEAFF
j_call: TRBJ2-7; v_call: TRBV7-9; cdr3_aa: CASSPSTGTLRDYEQYF
j_call: TRBJ1-5; v_call: TRBV19; cdr3_aa: CASSIPRQAHNQPQHF
j_call: TRBJ2-1; v_call: TRBV29-1; cdr3_aa: CSVDGGEQGAGEQFF
j_call: TRBJ2-5; v_call: TRBV7-3; cdr3_aa: CASSPGLADQETQYF
j_call: TRBJ2-7; v_call: TRBV28; cdr3_aa: CASSLYQGDSYEQYF
j_call: TRBJ1-6; v_call: TRBV27; cdr3_aa: CASSPRRDRGGSPLHF
j_call: TRBJ1-6; v_call: TRBV2; cdr3_aa: CASKEGLSNSPLHF
j_call: TRBJ1-1; v_call: TRBV6-4; cdr3_aa: CASSDSREGGTEAFF
j_call: TRBJ1-1; v_call: TRBV9; cdr3_aa: CASSDSGGAGTEAFF
j_call: TRBJ1-1; v_call: TRBV29-1; cdr3_aa: CSVEGLGEAFF
j_call: TRBJ2-5; v_call: TRBV4-1; cdr3_aa: CASREVAGETQYF